A selection of T cell receptor beta chains follows, all from one sample in a study of CD8 T cells in ankylosing spondylitis. One entry per CDR3 protein, called by TCRdb with MiXCR from the 5' RACE reads. The sample has a few hundred thousand distinct CDR3 sequences, less than 10% seen once; the top ten hold 13% to 15%. Sequences were obtained from blood, either unsorted or a sorted T cell fraction (not recorded which). These receptors were taken from a male donor with ankylosing spondylitis. Both conserved end residues are part of each CDR3.

V gene	J gene	CDR3 protein
TRBV18	TRBJ2-7	CASSPGDRREQYF
TRBV6-5	TRBJ2-3	CASSYGDSTDTQYF
TRBV12-3/TRBV12-4	TRBJ2-7	CASSSRTSDYEQYF
TRBV6-5	TRBJ2-6	CASSYIGANVLTF
TRBV29-1	TRBJ2-1	CSVVFGYNEQFF
TRBV11-3	TRBJ1-4	CASSLSGQGRKLFF
TRBV6-2/TRBV6-3	TRBJ2-2	CASSLLGGANTGELFF
TRBV7-9	TRBJ2-3	CASSSVGRESSTDTQYF
TRBV11-1	TRBJ1-1	CASSLGPGQGDIVRTEAFF
TRBV4-2	TRBJ1-2	CASSQVIDTYYGYTF
TRBV3-1	TRBJ1-3	CASSQERNSGNTIYF
TRBV3-1	TRBJ2-3	CASSQMAASTDTQYF
TRBV7-7	TRBJ2-5	CASSLGSTYQETQYF
TRBV10-3	TRBJ2-7	CATTQRGNEQYF
TRBV5-6	TRBJ1-2	CASRRSKMDRVYGYTF
TRBV20-1	TRBJ2-7	CSADIRLAAGSYEQYF
TRBV20-1	TRBJ2-5	CSAEPRGETQYF
TRBV20-1	TRBJ2-1	CSAQKSGGGNEQFF
TRBV11-1	TRBJ2-1	CASSLILTSGNSYNEQFF
TRBV7-9	TRBJ1-3	CASSLMGLSGNTIYF
TRBV29-1	TRBJ2-1	CSSSERGRAVSYNEQFF
TRBV20-1	TRBJ2-3	CSARPGLAGPGTDTQYF
TRBV5-5	TRBJ2-2	CASSGLQGGSGELFF
TRBV7-2	TRBJ2-7	CASSLDFSSYEQYF
TRBV5-1	TRBJ2-2	CASTTGTAHTGELVF
TRBV12-3/TRBV12-4	TRBJ2-7	CASSFQSFYEQYF
TRBV6-6	TRBJ2-5	CASSIQGWETQYF
TRBV27	TRBJ2-4	CASSLWDGSAKNIQYF
TRBV12-3/TRBV12-4	TRBJ2-1	CASSLWNEQFF
TRBV20-1	TRBJ2-2	CSAGGASGELFF
TRBV29-1	TRBJ1-1	CSAAPPGGTEAFF
TRBV12-3/TRBV12-4	TRBJ1-3	CASSFLGLVGNTIYF
TRBV7-3	TRBJ1-2	CASSSLIGTAYGYTF
TRBV4-2	TRBJ2-7	CASSRPGQEAYEQYF
TRBV20-1	TRBJ2-5	CSAGPGTEETQYF
TRBV6-2/TRBV6-3	TRBJ1-1	CASKRGRWTFF
TRBV15	TRBJ1-4	CATSRDGLEKLFF
TRBV4-2	TRBJ2-3	CASSQGAGDSDTQYF
TRBV15	TRBJ2-7	CATSRDSGTSGRAYEQYF
TRBV27	TRBJ1-6	CASSPRTENSPLHF
TRBV12-3/TRBV12-4	TRBJ2-2	CASSPALVAGELFF
TRBV28	TRBJ2-6	CASSPLVAGGLNSGANVLTF
TRBV7-6	TRBJ1-4	CASSTQGGTANEKLFF
TRBV30	TRBJ2-7	CAWSPPGGTYEQYF
TRBV28	TRBJ1-2	CASSIHRVQGYTF
TRBV7-2	TRBJ2-2	CASSSRPANTGELFF
TRBV3-1	TRBJ1-2	CASASEAHYGYTF
TRBV29-1	TRBJ2-3	CSEVRSGTDTQYF
TRBV5-1	TRBJ2-5	CASSLAGGLAQETQYF
TRBV28	TRBJ2-5	CASTSPAGGRETQYF
TRBV18	TRBJ2-3	CASSVTDTQYF